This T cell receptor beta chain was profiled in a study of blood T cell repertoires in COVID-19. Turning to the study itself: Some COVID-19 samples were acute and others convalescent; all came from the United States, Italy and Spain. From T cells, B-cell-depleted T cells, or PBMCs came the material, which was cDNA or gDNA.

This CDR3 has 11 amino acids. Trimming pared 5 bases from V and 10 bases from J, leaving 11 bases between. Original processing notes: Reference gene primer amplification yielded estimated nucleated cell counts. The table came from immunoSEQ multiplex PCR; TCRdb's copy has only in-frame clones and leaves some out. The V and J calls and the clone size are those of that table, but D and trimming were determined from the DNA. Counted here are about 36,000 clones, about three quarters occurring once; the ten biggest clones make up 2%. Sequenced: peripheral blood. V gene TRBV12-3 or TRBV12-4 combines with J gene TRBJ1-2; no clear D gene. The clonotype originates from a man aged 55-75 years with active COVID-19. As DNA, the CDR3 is TGTGCCAGCAGTCTGAGTAGAGACTACACCTTC. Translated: CASSLSRDYTF.